Listed here are 10 T cell receptor beta chains from one sample, sequenced in a study of blood T cells in healthy people across ages. Alongside a J-beta primer mix, a sample-barcoded 5' primer served in a second PCR lasting about 6 to 12 cycles. TCRdb re-analysed the 5' RACE reads in MiXCR, keeping a single row per CDR3 protein. Of roughly 1.5 million distinct CDR3 sequences detected, 35% to 45% appear once; the ten largest clones hold 4%. The specimen was blood. Every receptor here comes from a woman aged 18 to 35 in good health.

This chain connects TRBV20-1 to TRBJ2-3; D is ambiguous. The CDR3 totals 15 residues. V lost 0 bases and J 6 bases, leaving 16 bases between the germline ends. The V gene's germline CDR1 is DFQATT and CDR2 SNEGSKA (reference sequence). CDR3 bases: TGCAGTGCTAGAGATCGGGCTCCTTCTTCGGATACGCAGTATTTT. Encoded protein: CSARDRAPSSDTQYF.

The chain has TRBV9 and TRBJ2-5, with TRBD1 identical over 8 bases. Germline values: CDR1 SGDLS, CDR2 YYNGEE. The CDR3 is 15 residues long. Trimming cost V 0 bases and J 1 base; bases outside gene matches: 2. Here the CDR3 reads CASSVATGAQETQYF. DNA of the CDR3: TGTGCCAGCAGCGTAGCGACAGGGGCCCAAGAGACCCAGTACTTC.

This clonotype was seen a single time. A read error may explain this, as a much larger clone is one base away. The V call is TRBV7-2, the J call TRBJ2-3, with a tentative D call TRBD1 (6 bases). The germline CDR1 and CDR2 sequences are SGHTA and FQGNSA. The length of the CDR3 is 16 residues. The chain's CDR3 is CASSFRTVSRTDAQYF. The CDR3 DNA follows: TGTGCCAGCAGCTTCCGGACAGTTTCCCGCACAGATGCGCAGTATTTT.

This sequence joins TRBV6-4 and TRBJ2-1; 9 bases are shared with TRBD2. There are 15 residues in the CDR3. Per the germline V gene, CDR1 is MRHNA and CDR2 is SNTAGT. With V trimmed by 3 bases and J by 7 bases, 7 bases remained unmatched. The chain's CDR3 is CASSESSGAYNEQFF. CDR3 sequence (DNA): TGTGCCAGCAGTGAGTCTAGCGGGGCATATAATGAGCAGTTCTTC.

This clonotype was seen more than once but under ten times. The chain joins TRBV29-1 to TRBJ1-2, with TRBD1 identical over 7 bases. Trimming cost V 4 bases and J 1 base; bases outside gene matches: 12. Per germline, CDR1 SQVTM and CDR2 ANQGSEA. There are 16 residues in the CDR3. The DNA for the CDR3 is TGCAGCGTTGTGGAACCCCGGGACAGAAATAACTATGGCTACACCTTC. This gives the protein CSVVEPRDRNNYGYTF.

The chain is built from TRBV20-1 and TRBJ1-5; 7 nucleotides agree with TRBD1. Germline lookup yields CDR1 DFQATT and CDR2 SNEGSKA (reference sequence). V was clipped by 3 bases and J by 3 bases; unmatched bases: 2. The CDR3 extends over 13 amino acids. CDR3 nucleotide sequence: TGCAGTGCTAGGGGGACAGTCAATCAGCCCCAGCATTTT. Encoded protein: CSARGTVNQPQHF.

The sample holds a few counts of this clonotype. V gene TRBV11-2 combines with J gene TRBJ1-1; the match to TRBD1 covers 8 bases. The CDR3 covers 16 residues. The ends lost 5 bases at V and 0 bases at J; junction bases unmatched: 8. Germline V CDR1 and CDR2: SGHAT, FQNNGV. CDR3 nucleotide sequence: TGTGCCAGCAGCCCCGGACAGGGCGGAATGAACACTGAAGCTTTCTTT. Translation: CASSPGQGGMNTEAFF.

This clonotype was counted only a few times. The gene calls are TRBV27 and TRBJ1-2; the D gene is possibly TRBD1 (5 bases). Trimming took off 2 bases at V and 5 bases at J, with 12 bases between the two ends. The CDR3 consists of 14 residues. The germline CDR1 and CDR2 sequences are MNHEY and SMNVEV (reference sequence). This chain's CDR3 is CASSLMASGYGYTF. The CDR3 DNA sequence: TGTGCCAGCAGTTTAATGGCGTCAGGGTATGGCTACACCTTC.

The chain combines TRBV12-3 or TRBV12-4 with TRBJ2-2; weak D call: TRBD2 (5 bases). Deletions cut 4 bases from V and 3 bases from J, with 9 bases between. The CDR3 spans 14 residues. The chain's CDR3 is CASSSWEYTGELFF. In DNA form, the CDR3 reads TGTGCCAGCAGTTCTTGGGAGTACACCGGGGAGCTGTTTTTT.

The chain is built from TRBV6-5 and TRBJ1-1; D remains ambiguous. The ends were cut back, 8 bases at V and 10 bases at J, with 11 bases in the middle. CDR1 and CDR2 from the germline V gene are MNHEY and SVGAGI. This CDR3 is 10 amino acids long. CDR3 DNA: TGTGCCAGCGGGCAGGTGACAGCTTTCTTT. Its protein is CASGQVTAFF.